A single sample is the source of the 18 T cell receptor beta chains below, sequenced in a study of T cell repertoires in cytomegalovirus infection. TCRdb ran MiXCR on the reads and lists one entry per CDR3 protein. The table lists hundreds of thousands of distinct CDR3 sequences, approximately 31% of them singletons. For these receptors, no antigen is known. Sequencing used cultured CD8+ T cells from PBMCs, obtained from culture after CMV antigen stimulation. The receptors derive from a human donor in good health (CMV status not recorded). Some clones in this sample may be carry-over from other donors' samples.

This clonotype appeared many times. The chain joins TRBV7-8 to TRBJ2-1; 12 positions agree with TRBD1. CDR1 is SGHVS, CDR2 FQNEAQ, per germline. CDR3 length: 18 residues. V trimming: 2 bases; J trimming: 7 bases; junction bases outside the gene matches: 12. The CDR3 DNA reads TGTGCCAGCAGCTTACCGGCCGAGGGGACAGGGGGCGGGAATGAGCAGTTCTTC. This encodes CASSLPAEGTGGGNEQFF.

This clonotype was counted only a few times. The CDR3 DNA reads as TGTGCCAGCAGCTTCCCCCTAGCGGGGGGTAATGAGCAGTTCTTC. It specifies CASSFPLAGGNEQFF. The V gene is TRBV7-9, the J gene TRBJ2-1; 11 bases align to TRBD2. The trim removed 3 bases at V and 7 bases at J, leaving 5 bases unmatched. The length of the CDR3 is 15 residues. Germline-derived CDR1 and CDR2 are SEHNR and FQNEAQ (reference sequence).

This clonotype was observed a few times. The chain is built from TRBV4-1 and TRBJ2-5; 14 positions match TRBD2. The CDR3 is 21 amino acids. J was trimmed by 4 bases and V by 5 bases; bases with no gene match: 21. Germline V gene data show CDR1 as MGHRA and CDR2 as YSYEKL. DNA of the CDR3: TGCGCCAGCAGCGAAATTTGGACCTCCGGGACTAGCGGGGGTCTGAGAGAGACCCAGTACTTC. This encodes CASSEIWTSGTSGGLRETQYF.

The count of this clonotype is one. The DNA of the CDR3 is TGTGCCAGCAGTTACGCGTCCGGGAGGGCATGGACTGAAGCTTTCTTT. Protein sequence: CASSYASGRAWTEAFF. The chain has TRBV6-8 and TRBJ1-1; D ambiguous. Trimming cost V 2 bases and J 5 bases, with 18 bases left between them. This CDR3 spans 16 amino acids. Germline CDR1 and CDR2: MNHGY and SAAAGT.

The chain joins TRBV12-3 or TRBV12-4 to TRBJ1-4; D might be TRBD1 (6 bases). Trimming pared 0 bases from V and 6 bases from J, leaving 14 bases between. This CDR3 comprises 16 residues. CDR3 protein: CASSLAETGFHEKLFF. In DNA, the CDR3 is TGTGCCAGCAGTTTAGCCGAGACAGGCTTCCATGAAAAACTGTTTTTT.

To note about this clonotype: Mismatch with germline at one junction end may stem from a read error. This chain connects TRBV5-5 to TRBJ2-1, with 9 bases that match TRBD1. The V gene's germline CDR1 is SGHKS and CDR2 YYEKEE (reference sequence). The CDR3 consists of 12 residues. The CDR3 sequence is CASSSAGTGTYF. In DNA form, the CDR3 reads TGTGCCAGCAGCTCGGCCGGGACAGGGACTTACTTC.

This chain joins TRBV27 and TRBJ1-6; D remains ambiguous. Between the trimmed V and J ends, which lost 11 bases and 7 bases, there was a span of 9 bases. Germline-derived CDR1 and CDR2 are MNHEY and SMNVEV (reference sequence). CDR3 size: 11 residues. The CDR3 DNA follows: TGTGCCCCCACCCGCAATTCACCCCTCCACTTT. Protein product: CAPTRNSPLHF.

This chain connects TRBV6-6 to TRBJ1-2; D might be TRBD1 (5 bases). CDR3 size: 15 residues. V was trimmed by 7 bases and J by 4 bases, leaving 19 bases between them. Germline V gene data show CDR1 as MNHNY and CDR2 as SVGAGI (reference sequence). The CDR3 DNA sequence: TGTGCCAGCACCACGGGGGGGATCAACAGCTATGGCTACACCTTC. Protein: CASTTGGINSYGYTF.

With regard to this clonotype: With a much larger clone just one base away, this may be a read error. This chain's CDR3 is CASCFSSRHPSTDTQYF. DNA of the CDR3: TGTGCCAGCTGTTTTAGTTCCAGACACCCTTCCACAGATACGCAGTATTTT. This chain links TRBV12-3 or TRBV12-4 with TRBJ2-3; D not resolved. This CDR3 has 17 amino acids.

The chain has TRBV4-1 and TRBJ1-1, with D perhaps matching TRBD1 (6 bases). Germline CDR1 reads MGHRA; CDR2 reads YSYEKL. The CDR3 covers 14 residues. The V and J ends lost 3 bases and 5 bases respectively, with 13 bases between them. CDR3 region: CASSQVQGKTEAFF. The DNA for the CDR3 is TGCGCCAGCAGCCAGGTACAGGGAAAGACTGAAGCTTTCTTT.

The gene calls are TRBV7-8 and TRBJ2-1, with unresolved D. The V and J ends lost 5 bases and 3 bases respectively, with 14 bases between them. The CDR3 has 15 amino acids. CDR1 SGHVS and CDR2 FQNEAQ come from the germline V gene. The CDR3 nucleotides are TGTGCCAGCAGCCTAGGGCACCGAAACTACAATGAGCAGTTCTTC. Amino acids: CASSLGHRNYNEQFF.

This clonotype was counted ten times or more. V gene TRBV12-3 or TRBV12-4 combines with J gene TRBJ1-6; D remains unclear. Trimming stripped 3 bases from V and 10 bases from J, with 10 bases between. The CDR3 length is 13 residues. The CDR3: CASSFYQDSPLHF. The CDR3 coding sequence is TGTGCCAGCAGTTTTTACCAAGACTCACCCCTCCACTTT.

The sample holds a few counts of this clonotype. The V and J genes are TRBV28 and TRBJ1-5, with TRBD1 matching over 10 bases. The V gene end was trimmed by 8 bases and the J gene end by 0 bases; junction bases not matched to a gene: 4. Germline CDR1 is MDHEN and CDR2 is SYDVKM. The CDR3 runs 15 residues. CDR3: CASDRGPYSNQPQHF. The CDR3 DNA sequence: TGTGCCAGCGACAGGGGGCCATATAGCAATCAGCCCCAGCATTTT.

This chain joins TRBV6-8 and TRBJ2-7; TRBD1 might be the D (6 bases). Germline loops: CDR1 MNHGY, CDR2 SAAAGT. V was shortened by 5 bases and J by 3 bases, with 14 bases between the two germline ends. The CDR3 totals 14 residues. The CDR3 here is CASSTGQNLYEQYV. The CDR3, as DNA: TGTGCCAGCAGTACCGGACAGAACCTCTACGAGCAGTACGTC.

The chain recombines TRBV4-1 with TRBJ1-1, with TRBD1 as a possible D gene (5 bases). CDR3 length: 15 amino acids. Germline loops: CDR1 MGHRA, CDR2 YSYEKL. Between the trimmed V and J ends, which lost 1 base and 4 bases, there was a span of 13 bases. The CDR3 nucleotides read TGCGCCAGCAGCCAAGTAACGGGGGATTTCACTGAAGCTTTCTTT. Its translation is CASSQVTGDFTEAFF.

The CDR3 DNA reads TGTGCCAGTAGTTGGGGGGAAGGGATGACTGAAGCTTTCTTT. Translation: CASSWGEGMTEAFF. The J gene is TRBJ1-1, the V gene TRBV19; perhaps TRBD1 as D (5 bases). Trimming removed 5 bases from V and 5 bases from J, with 15 bases in between. CDR3 length: 14 residues. The germline CDR1 and CDR2 sequences are LNHDA and SQIVND (reference sequence).

This clonotype has just a few counts. The genes are TRBV4-1 and TRBJ2-1; D possibly matches TRBD1 or TRBD2 (5 bases each). Germline lookup yields CDR1 MGHRA and CDR2 YSYEKL. Trimming stripped 0 bases from V and 2 bases from J, with 14 bases between. The CDR3 has 17 residues. The CDR3 DNA reads as TGCGCCAGCAGCCAAGACCCGGAGCAGGGACCCTACAATGAGCAGTTCTTC. Translated: CASSQDPEQGPYNEQFF.

Details on this clonotype: One base away lies a much larger clone, so this may be a sequencing read error. The rearrangement uses TRBV7-9 and TRBJ2-3; D gene unclear. Germline values: CDR1 SEHNR, CDR2 FQNEAQ (reference sequence). The CDR3 is made up of 16 amino acids. Trimming removed 5 bases from V and 0 bases from J, with 15 bases in between. The CDR3 reads CASSARKQVSTDTQYF. As DNA, the CDR3 is TGTGCCAGCAGCGCCCGTAAGCAGGTCAGCACAGATACGCAGTATTTT.